The clone carrying this TCR beta chain was seen repeatedly, ten times or more. The antigen is undetermined. TCR alpha and beta CDR3 regions were amplified from RNA using iRepertoire nested multiplex PCR. One-step reverse transcription and amplification started from approximately 100-400 ng of tissue mRNA or PBMC total RNA. TCRdb ran MiXCR on the multiplex PCR reads and lists one entry per CDR3 protein. Among some 120,000 distinct CDR3 sequences, 23% were seen once, and the ten largest hold around 15%. The data originate from a study of glioma-infiltrating T cells. Study observations and caveats: Gliomas, especially low-grade, showed above-expected tissue-blood divergence; non-neoplastic patients showed below.

The CDR3 contains 15 residues. Germline-derived CDR1 and CDR2 are SGHTA and FQGTGA. V was clipped by 2 bases and J by 3 bases; unmatched bases: 5. This sequence was found in a human donor with low-grade glioma or glioblastoma, undergoing nonglioma brain surgery, or in good health (not recorded which). This chain joins TRBV7-3 and TRBJ2-5; TRBD2 matches at 8 bases. Sequencing was performed on glioma tissue, nonneoplastic brain tissue, or PBMCs (not recorded which). CDR3 nucleotides: TGTGCCAGCAGCTTAGCGGGAGGTGACAAAGAGACCCAGTACTTC. It is translated as CASSLAGGDKETQYF.